This passage covers 6 T cell receptor beta chains from one sample sequenced in a study of blood T cells in healthy people across ages. A sample-barcoded 5' primer and a J-beta primer mix were used in a second PCR of roughly 6 to 11 cycles. Each CDR3 protein gets one entry after TCRdb re-called the 5' RACE reads with MiXCR. The sample gives approximately 690,000 distinct CDR3 sequences, under 65% of which show up once; 30% to 45% is in the top ten. The sample consisted of blood. These receptors were obtained from a man between 60 and 70 years old in good health.

The chain links TRBV5-1 to TRBJ2-3; 9 bases fit TRBD1. The germline CDR1 and CDR2 sequences are SGHRS and YFSETQ. This CDR3 contains 14 residues. The junction had 9 bases not matched to a gene; V was cut back by 7 bases and J by 6 bases. CDR3 amino acids: CASGTGTGRDTQYF. In DNA, the CDR3 is TGCGCCAGCGGAACCGGGACAGGGAGGGATACGCAGTATTTT.

The chain recombines TRBV3-1 with TRBJ1-1; D uncertain. V lost 0 bases to trimming and J lost 7 bases, with 12 bases between them. From germline, CDR1 is LGHDT and CDR2 YNNKEL (reference sequence). The CDR3 length is 14 residues. For the CDR3, the DNA is TGTGCCAGCAGCCAAGATGTTTCAGCAATTGAAGCTTTCTTT. This codes for CASSQDVSAIEAFF.

The chain employs TRBV6-5 and TRBJ1-2; 7 nucleotides match TRBD1. This CDR3 contains 16 residues. J was trimmed by 4 bases and V by 6 bases; bases with no gene match: 14. CDR1 is MNHEY and CDR2 is SVGAGI in the germline V gene. The CDR3 nucleotides are TGTGCCAGCAGATACAGGGGCACTTTTAGAGTCTATGGCTACACCTTC. Translating gives CASRYRGTFRVYGYTF.

The chain is built from TRBV5-5 and TRBJ1-1; TRBD1 is a possible D gene (5 bases). The CDR3 runs 14 residues. Per the germline V gene, CDR1 is SGHKS and CDR2 is YYEKEE (reference sequence). V shed 2 bases and J shed 5 bases, with 13 bases lying between them. Here the CDR3 DNA reads TGTGCCAGCAGCTTACAGGCCCTAGGGACTGAAGCTTTCTTT. It is translated as CASSLQALGTEAFF.

This clonotype was seen a few times. The chain uses TRBV29-1 and TRBJ1-2, with D possibly being TRBD1 (6 bases). Trimming shortened V by 4 bases and J by 8 bases, and 17 bases separated the two germline ends. Germline-derived CDR1 and CDR2 are SQVTM and ANQGSEA. The CDR3 has 13 amino acids. CDR3 amino acids: CSVADGTGGGYTF. The CDR3 nucleotides are TGCAGCGTTGCTGACGGGACGGGGGGCGGCTACACCTTC.

The chain couples TRBV7-2 to TRBJ2-3; 12 positions agree with TRBD2. The CDR3 totals 17 residues. Germline V gives CDR1 SGHTA, CDR2 FQGNSA. With 4 bases clipped from V and 5 bases from J, the junction kept 10 bases outside the gene matches. In DNA form, the CDR3 reads TGTGCCAGCAGCTCTCCCCTAGCGGGGGGGCTTGGAGATACGCAGTATTTT. Translated: CASSSPLAGGLGDTQYF.